This T cell receptor beta chain was obtained from a study of blood T cell repertoires in COVID-19. Across the study: The origin of the acute and convalescent COVID-19 samples was the United States, Italy and Spain. T cells, B-cell-depleted T cells, or PBMCs provided the cDNA or gDNA that served as material.

This clone has just a few counts. Measured with immunoSEQ multiplex PCR; TCRdb has only the in-frame clones, and not every one. The sample shows around 60,000 clones, 70% to 80% of them seen only once. The V gene's germline CDR1 is LNHDA and CDR2 SQIVND (reference sequence). The CDR3 has 15 amino acids. Trimming took off 3 bases at V and 0 bases at J, with 9 bases between the two ends. The chain has TRBV19 and TRBJ1-5, with TRBD1 as a possible D gene (5 bases). Sequences were obtained from peripheral blood. The source is a man at least 80 years old with active or convalescent COVID-19. This chain's CDR3 is CASSIIRDSNQPQHF. The CDR3 DNA follows: TGTGCCAGTAGTATTATCAGGGATAGCAATCAGCCCCAGCATTTT. Variable domain in full (rest from reference TRBV19 and TRBJ1-5): DGGITQSPKYLFRKEGQNVTLSCEQNLNHDAMYWYRQDPGQGLRLIYYSQIVNDFQKGDIAEGYSVSREKKESFPLTVTSAQKNPTAFYLCASSIIRDSNQPQHFGDGTRLSIL.